This TCR beta chain was documented in a study of shared clonotypes between healthy human individuals. Terminally differentiated effector memory CD45RA+ cells were left out of the naive CD8 fraction, which was CD45RO-negative and positively selected for CCR7. Measured with immunoSEQ multiplex PCR; TCRdb has only the in-frame clones, and not every one. The sample yields 660,000 or so clones, around 96% seen once. The V end lost 2 bases, the J end lost 3 bases, and 19 bases lay between the germline ends. The CDR3 runs to 17 residues. CDR1 SGHTA and CDR2 FQGNSA come from the germline V gene. Sequencing was carried out using naive CD8+ T cells sorted from blood. The rearrangement uses TRBV7-2 and TRBJ1-2, with D possibly matching TRBD1 (5 bases). The source is a woman aged 30 to 39 in good health. The CDR3 protein is CASSLTGSGRMDYGYTF. CDR3 coding DNA: TGTGCCAGCAGCTTAACGGGCTCGGGGCGCATGGACTATGGCTACACCTTC.